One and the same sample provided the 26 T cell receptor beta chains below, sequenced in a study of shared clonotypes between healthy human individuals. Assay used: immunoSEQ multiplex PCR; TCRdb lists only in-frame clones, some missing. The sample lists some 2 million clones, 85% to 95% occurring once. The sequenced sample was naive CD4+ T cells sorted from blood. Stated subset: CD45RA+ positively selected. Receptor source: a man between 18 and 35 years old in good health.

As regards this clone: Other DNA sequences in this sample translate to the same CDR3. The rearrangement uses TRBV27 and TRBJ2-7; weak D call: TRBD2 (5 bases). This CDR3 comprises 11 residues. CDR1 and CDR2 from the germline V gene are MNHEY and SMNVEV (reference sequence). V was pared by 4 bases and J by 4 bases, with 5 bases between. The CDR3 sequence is CASSSGYEQYF. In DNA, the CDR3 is TGTGCCAGCAGTTCGGGATACGAGCAGTACTTC.

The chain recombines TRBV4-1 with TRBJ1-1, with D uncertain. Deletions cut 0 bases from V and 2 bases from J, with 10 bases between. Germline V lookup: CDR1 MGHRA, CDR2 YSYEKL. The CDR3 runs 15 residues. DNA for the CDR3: TGCGCCAGCAGCCAAGATAGTGGGGTTAACACTGAAGCTTTCTTT. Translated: CASSQDSGVNTEAFF.

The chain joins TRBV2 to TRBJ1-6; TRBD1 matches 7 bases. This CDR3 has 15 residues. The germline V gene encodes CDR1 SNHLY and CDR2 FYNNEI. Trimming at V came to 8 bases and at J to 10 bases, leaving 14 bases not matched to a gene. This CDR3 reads CASRYSTGKDSPLHF. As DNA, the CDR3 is TGTGCCAGCCGCTATTCGACAGGGAAGGACTCACCCCTCCACTTT. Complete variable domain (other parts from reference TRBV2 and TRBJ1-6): EPEVTQTPSHQVTQMGQEVILRCVPISNHLYFYWYRQILGQKVEFLVSFYNNEISEKSEIFDDQFSVERPDGSNFTLKIRSTKLEDSAMYFCASRYSTGKDSPLHFGNGTRLTVT.

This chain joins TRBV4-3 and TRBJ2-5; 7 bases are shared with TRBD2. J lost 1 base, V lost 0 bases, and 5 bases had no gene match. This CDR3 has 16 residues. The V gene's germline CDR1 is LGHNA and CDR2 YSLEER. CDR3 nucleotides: TGCGCCAGCAGCCAAGATGCGGGAGTGATCCAAGAGACCCAGTACTTC. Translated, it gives CASSQDAGVIQETQYF.

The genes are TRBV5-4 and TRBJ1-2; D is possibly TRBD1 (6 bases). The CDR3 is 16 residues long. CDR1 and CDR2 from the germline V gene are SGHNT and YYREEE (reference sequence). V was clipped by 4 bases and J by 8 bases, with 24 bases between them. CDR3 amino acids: CASSLPGTRAKGGYTF. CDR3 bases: TGTGCCAGCAGCCTCCCCGGGACAAGGGCTAAAGGGGGCTACACCTTC.

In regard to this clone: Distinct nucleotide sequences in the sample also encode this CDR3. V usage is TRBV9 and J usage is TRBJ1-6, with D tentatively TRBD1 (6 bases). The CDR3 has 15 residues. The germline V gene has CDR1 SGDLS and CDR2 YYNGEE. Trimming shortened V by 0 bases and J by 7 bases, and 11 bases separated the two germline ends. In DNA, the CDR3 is TGTGCCAGCAGCGTAGCAGGGGCCGAGAATTCACCCCTCCACTTT. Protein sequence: CASSVAGAENSPLHF. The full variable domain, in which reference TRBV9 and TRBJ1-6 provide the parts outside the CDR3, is DSGVTQTPKHLITATGQRVTLRCSPRSGDLSVYWYQQSLDQGLQFLIQYYNGEERAKGNILERFSAQQFPDLHSELNLSSLELGDSALYFCASSVAGAENSPLHFGNGTRLTVT.

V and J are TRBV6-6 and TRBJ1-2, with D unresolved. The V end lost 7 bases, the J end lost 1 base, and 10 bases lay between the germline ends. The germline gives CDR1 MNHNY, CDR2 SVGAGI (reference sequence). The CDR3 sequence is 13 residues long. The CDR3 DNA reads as TGTGCCAGCACCCCGGACGGTAACTATGGCTACACCTTC. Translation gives CASTPDGNYGYTF.

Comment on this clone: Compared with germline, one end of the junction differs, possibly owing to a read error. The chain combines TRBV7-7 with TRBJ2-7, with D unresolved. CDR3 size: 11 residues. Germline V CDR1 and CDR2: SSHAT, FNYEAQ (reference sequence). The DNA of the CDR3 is TGTGCTAGCAGCATAGAATACGAGCAGTACTTC. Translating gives CASSIEYEQYF. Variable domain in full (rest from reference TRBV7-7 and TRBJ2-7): GAGVSQSPRYKVTKRGQDVTLRCDPISSHATLYWYQQALGQGPEFLTYFNYEAQPDKSGLPSDRFSAERPEGSISTLTIQRTEQRDSAMYRCASSIEYEQYFGPGTRLTVT.

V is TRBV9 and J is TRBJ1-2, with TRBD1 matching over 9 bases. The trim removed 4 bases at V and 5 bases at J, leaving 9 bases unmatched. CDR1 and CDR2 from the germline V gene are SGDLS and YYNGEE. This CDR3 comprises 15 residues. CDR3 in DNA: TGTGCCAGCAGCCAGTATCCGGGACAGGGATATGGCTACACCTTC. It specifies CASSQYPGQGYGYTF.

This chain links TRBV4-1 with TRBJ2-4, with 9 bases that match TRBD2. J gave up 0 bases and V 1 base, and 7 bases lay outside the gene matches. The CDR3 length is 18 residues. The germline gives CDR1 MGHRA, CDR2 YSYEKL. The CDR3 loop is CASSQGASGDLAKNIQYF. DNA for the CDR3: TGCGCCAGCAGCCAAGGGGCTAGCGGGGACCTAGCCAAAAACATTCAGTACTTC.

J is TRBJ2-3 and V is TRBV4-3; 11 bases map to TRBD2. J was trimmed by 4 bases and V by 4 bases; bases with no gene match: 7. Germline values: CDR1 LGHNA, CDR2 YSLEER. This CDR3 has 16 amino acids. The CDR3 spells CASSPTSGSVADTQYF. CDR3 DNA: TGCGCCAGCAGCCCAACTAGCGGGAGTGTCGCAGATACGCAGTATTTT.

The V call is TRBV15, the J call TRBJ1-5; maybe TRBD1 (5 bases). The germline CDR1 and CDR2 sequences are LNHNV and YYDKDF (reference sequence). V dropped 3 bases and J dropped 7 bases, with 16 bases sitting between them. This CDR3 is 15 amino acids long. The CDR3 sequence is CATSSGRETGQPQHF. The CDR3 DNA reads TGTGCCACCAGCAGTGGCAGGGAGACGGGACAGCCCCAGCATTTT.

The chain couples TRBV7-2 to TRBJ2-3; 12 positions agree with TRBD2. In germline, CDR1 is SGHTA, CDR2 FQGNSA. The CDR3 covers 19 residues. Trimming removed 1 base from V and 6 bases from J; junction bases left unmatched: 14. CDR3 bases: TGTGCCAGCAGCTTAGATATGGGACTAGCGGGCCGATGGGAGGATACGCAGTATTTT. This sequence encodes CASSLDMGLAGRWEDTQYF.

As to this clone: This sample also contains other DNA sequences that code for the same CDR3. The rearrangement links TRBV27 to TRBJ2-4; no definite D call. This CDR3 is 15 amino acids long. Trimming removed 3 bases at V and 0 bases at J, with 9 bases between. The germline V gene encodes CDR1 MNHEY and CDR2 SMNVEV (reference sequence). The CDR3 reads CASSLGSLAKNIQYF. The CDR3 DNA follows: TGTGCCAGCAGTTTGGGGTCGTTAGCCAAAAACATTCAGTACTTC.

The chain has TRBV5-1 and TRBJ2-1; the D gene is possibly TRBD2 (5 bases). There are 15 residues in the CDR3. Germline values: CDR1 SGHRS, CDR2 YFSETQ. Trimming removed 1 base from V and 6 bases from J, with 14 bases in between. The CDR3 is CASSLRSGGGNEQFF. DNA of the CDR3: TGCGCCAGCAGCTTGAGGAGCGGAGGTGGCAATGAGCAGTTCTTC.

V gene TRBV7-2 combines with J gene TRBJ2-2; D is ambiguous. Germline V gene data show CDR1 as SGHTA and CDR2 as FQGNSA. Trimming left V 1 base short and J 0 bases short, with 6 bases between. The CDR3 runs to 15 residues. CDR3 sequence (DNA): TGTGCCAGCAGCTTAGGGATCCCGAACACCGGGGAGCTGTTTTTT. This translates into CASSLGIPNTGELFF. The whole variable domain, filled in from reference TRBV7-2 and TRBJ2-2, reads GAGVSQSPSNKVTEKGKDVELRCDPISGHTALYWYRQSLGQGLEFLIYFQGNSAPDKSGLPSDRFSAERTGGSVSTLTIQRTQQEDSAVYLCASSLGIPNTGELFFGEGSRLTVL.

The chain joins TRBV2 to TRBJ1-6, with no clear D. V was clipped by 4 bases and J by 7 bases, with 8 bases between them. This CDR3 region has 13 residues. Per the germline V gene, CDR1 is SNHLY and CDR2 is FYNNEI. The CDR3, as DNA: TGTGCCAGCAGTGTGAGCGGAAATTCACCCCTCCACTTT. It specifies CASSVSGNSPLHF.

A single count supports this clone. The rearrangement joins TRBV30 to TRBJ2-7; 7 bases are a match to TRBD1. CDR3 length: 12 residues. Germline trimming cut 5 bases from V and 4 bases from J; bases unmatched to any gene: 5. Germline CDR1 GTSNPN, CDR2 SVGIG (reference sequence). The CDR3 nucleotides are TGTGCCTGGGGGGACAGCCAGTACGAGCAGTACTTC. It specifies CAWGDSQYEQYF.

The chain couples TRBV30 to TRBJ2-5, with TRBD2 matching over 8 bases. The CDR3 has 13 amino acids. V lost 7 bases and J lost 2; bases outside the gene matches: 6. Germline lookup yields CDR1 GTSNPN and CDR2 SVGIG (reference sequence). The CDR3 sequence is CASRASGQETQYF. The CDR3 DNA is TGTGCCTCCAGGGCTAGCGGGCAAGAGACCCAGTACTTC.

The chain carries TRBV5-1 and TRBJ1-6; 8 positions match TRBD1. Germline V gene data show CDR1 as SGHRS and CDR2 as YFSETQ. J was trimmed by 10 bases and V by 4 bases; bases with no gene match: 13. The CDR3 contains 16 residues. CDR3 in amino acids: CASSLGQGLGYSPLHF. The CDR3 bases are TGCGCCAGCAGCCTCGGACAGGGTCTTGGTTACTCACCCCTCCACTTT.

The CDR3 sequence is CAWSEGRDTEAFF. The CDR3 DNA reads as TGTGCCTGGAGTGAGGGCCGGGACACTGAAGCTTTCTTT. The chain carries TRBV30 and TRBJ1-1; D remains ambiguous. The ends were cut back, 1 base at V and 3 bases at J, with 9 bases in the middle. CDR1 GTSNPN and CDR2 SVGIG come from the germline V gene (reference sequence). This CDR3 is built from 13 residues.

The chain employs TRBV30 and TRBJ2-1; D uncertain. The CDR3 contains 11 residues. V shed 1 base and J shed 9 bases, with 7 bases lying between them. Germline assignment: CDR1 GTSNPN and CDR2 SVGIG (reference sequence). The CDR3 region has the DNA TGTGCCTGGAGTGGGCCAGGTGAGCAGTTCTTC. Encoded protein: CAWSGPGEQFF.

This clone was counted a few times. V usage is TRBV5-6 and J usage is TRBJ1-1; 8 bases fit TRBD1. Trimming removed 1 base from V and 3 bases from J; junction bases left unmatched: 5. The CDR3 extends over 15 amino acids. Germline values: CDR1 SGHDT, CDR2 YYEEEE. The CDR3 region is CASSLMAGGHTEAFF. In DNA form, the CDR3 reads TGTGCCAGCAGCTTGATGGCAGGGGGCCACACTGAAGCTTTCTTT.

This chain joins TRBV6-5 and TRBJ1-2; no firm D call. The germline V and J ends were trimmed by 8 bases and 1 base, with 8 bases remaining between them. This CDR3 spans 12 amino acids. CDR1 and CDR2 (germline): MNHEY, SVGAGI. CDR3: CASAPVNYGYTF. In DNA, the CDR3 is TGTGCCAGCGCGCCGGTTAACTATGGCTACACCTTC.

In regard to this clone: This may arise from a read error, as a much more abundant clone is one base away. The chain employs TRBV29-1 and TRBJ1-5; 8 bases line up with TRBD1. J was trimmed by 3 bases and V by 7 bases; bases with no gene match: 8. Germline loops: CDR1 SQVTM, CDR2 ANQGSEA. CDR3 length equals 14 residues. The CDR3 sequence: CSALGQGHNQPQHF. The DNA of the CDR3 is TGCAGCGCCCTCGGACAGGGCCACAATCAGCCCCAGCATTTT. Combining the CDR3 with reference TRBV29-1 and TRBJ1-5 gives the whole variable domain SAVISQKPSRDICQRGTSLTIQCQVDSQVTMMFWYRQQPGQSLTLIATANQGSEATYESGFVIDKFPISRPNLTFSTLTVSNMSPEDSSIYLCSALGQGHNQPQHFGDGTRLSIL.

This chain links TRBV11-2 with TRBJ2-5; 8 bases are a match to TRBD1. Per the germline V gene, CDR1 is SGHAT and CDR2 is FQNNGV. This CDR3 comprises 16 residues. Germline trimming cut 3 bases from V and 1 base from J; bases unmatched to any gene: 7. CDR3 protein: CASSFRQGARQETQYF. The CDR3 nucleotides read TGTGCCAGCAGCTTTCGTCAGGGGGCGCGCCAAGAGACCCAGTACTTC.